The sequence of this TCR beta chain was determined in a study of OX40 agonist ivuxolimab in advanced cancers. Assay: immunoSEQ multiplex PCR; the TCRdb copy retains only in-frame clones and omits some. The table lists some 73,000 clones, 65% to 90% of them singletons. From germline, CDR1 is SGHTA and CDR2 FQGNSA. Germline trimming cut 5 bases from V and 3 bases from J; bases unmatched to any gene: 6. The CDR3 has 14 amino acids. Sequenced here: CD4+ or CD8+ T cells sorted from blood, sampled in a trial of the OX40 agonist ivuxolimab. The receptor's source is an adult with an advanced solid tumor such as melanoma, head and neck, liver or kidney cancer. The V and J genes are TRBV7-2 and TRBJ1-1, with 7 positions matching TRBD1. DNA of the CDR3: TGTGCCAGCAGCCCCACCAGGGGGGACACTGAAGCTTTCTTT. The encoded protein is CASSPTRGDTEAFF.